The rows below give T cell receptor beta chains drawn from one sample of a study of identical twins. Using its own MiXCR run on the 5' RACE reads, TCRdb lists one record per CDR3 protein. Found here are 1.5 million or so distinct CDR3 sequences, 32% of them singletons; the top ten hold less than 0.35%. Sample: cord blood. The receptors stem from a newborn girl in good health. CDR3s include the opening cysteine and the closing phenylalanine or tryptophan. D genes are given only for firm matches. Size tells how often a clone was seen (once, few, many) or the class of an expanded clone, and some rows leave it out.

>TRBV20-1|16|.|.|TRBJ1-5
CSAREENRPVISPQHF
TGCAGTGCTAGGGAGGAGAACAGGCCCGTTATCAGCCCCCAGCATTTT
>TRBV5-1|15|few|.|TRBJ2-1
CASSLVRTPLGEQFF
TGCGCCAGCAGCTTGGTTAGGACTCCCTTAGGGGAGCAGTTCTTC
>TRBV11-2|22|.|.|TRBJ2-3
CASSLVVVGRGLTRGSTDTQYF
TGTGCCAGCAGCTTAGTGGTTGTTGGGCGGGGCCTCACTCGGGGTAGCACAGATACGCAGTATTTT
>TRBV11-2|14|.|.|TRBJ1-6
CASSLVGGKSPLHF
TGTGCCAGCAGCTTAGTAGGGGGAAAGTCACCCCTCCACTTT
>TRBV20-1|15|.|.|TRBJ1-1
CSASLGGQTNTEAFF
TGCAGTGCCTCACTCGGGGGGCAAACGAACACTGAAGCTTTCTTT
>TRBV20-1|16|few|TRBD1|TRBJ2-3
CSASPSTGVGTDTQYF
TGCAGTGCTAGCCCCTCGACAGGGGTGGGCACAGATACGCAGTATTTT
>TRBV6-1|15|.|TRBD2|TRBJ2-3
CASTEGLAVTDTQYF
TGTGCCAGCACCGAGGGACTAGCGGTCACAGATACGCAGTATTTT
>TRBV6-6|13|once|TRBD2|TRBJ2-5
CATREGSYNEQYF
TGTGCCACCAGGGAGGGGTCCTACAATGAGCAGTACTTC
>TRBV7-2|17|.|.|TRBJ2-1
CASSYNSRDNPWDEQFF
TGTGCCAGCAGTTACAATTCCAGGGACAACCCTTGGGATGAGCAGTTCTTC
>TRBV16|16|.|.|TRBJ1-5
CASSQRHLDGNQPQHF
TGTGCCAGCAGCCAACGGCACCTGGACGGGAATCAGCCCCAGCATTTT